This T cell receptor beta chain emerged from a study of cytomegalovirus exposure and HLA in healthy donors. Study-level results: The authors judged a highly shared variant cluster likely a sequencing artifact. Only CMV serostatus was available as immune exposure information. Researchers catalogued under 200 TCR beta chains as cytomegalovirus-associated.

A word on this clone: Its cognate antigen is unknown.

Trimming took off 11 bases at V and 5 bases at J, with 21 bases between the two ends. This CDR3 has 14 amino acids. The PCR used 60 Vbeta and 13 Jbeta primers. Assay used: immunoSEQ multiplex PCR; TCRdb lists only in-frame clones, some missing. The top ten clones hold 1% to 1.5% of a sample with 180,000 or so clones, roughly 9.5% of them seen once. This TCR was recovered from a woman between 25 and 40 years old in good health and CMV-seropositive. This chain uses TRBV23-1 with TRBJ1-1; D is possibly TRBD1 (6 bases). Being an ORF, TRBV23-1 has a function that is uncertain. What was sequenced was PBMCs. CDR3 in amino acids: CAGPNTGIITEAFF. CDR3 in DNA: TGCGCCGGGCCAAATACAGGGATAATTACTGAAGCTTTCTTT.